Below, 30 T cell receptor beta chains from the same sample are listed, as sequenced in a study of control samples from healthy donors and cancer patients. The method was immunoSEQ multiplex PCR; TCRdb's version includes in-frame clones alone and lacks a portion of them. The table has about 140,000 clones, roughly 92% seen once; the top ten hold approximately 11%. Sequencing input: blood. These receptors all stem from a young man in good health.

This chain joins TRBV4-2 and TRBJ1-1; D is ambiguous. Per the germline V gene, CDR1 is LGHNA and CDR2 is YNFKEQ. Trimming cost V 0 bases and J 6 bases, with 11 bases left between them. The CDR3 spans 14 residues. As DNA, the CDR3 is TGTGCCAGCAGCCAAGATCTTGGCGGACCTGAAGCTTTCTTT. Translating gives CASSQDLGGPEAFF.

V usage is TRBV6-6 and J usage is TRBJ2-5, with 9 bases lining up with TRBD2. The CDR3 runs 14 residues. V shed 7 bases, J shed 4 bases, and the junction held 7 bases outside the gene matches. The germline V gene encodes CDR1 MNHNY and CDR2 SVGAGI (reference sequence). The CDR3 DNA is TGTGCCAGCACCCTTAGCGGGAGTGCAGAGACCCAGTACTTC. It specifies CASTLSGSAETQYF.

The chain couples TRBV5-1 to TRBJ2-5; 12 bases agree with TRBD2. J lost 3 bases, V lost 0 bases, and 6 bases had no gene match. This CDR3 comprises 17 residues. CDR1 and CDR2 (germline): SGHRS, YFSETQ. The DNA of the CDR3 is TGCGCCAGCAGCTTGGGGCCTAGCGGGAGGGCCAAAGAGACCCAGTACTTC. Residues: CASSLGPSGRAKETQYF.

CDR3 in amino acids: CASSSRLKTSGISDTQYF. Written as DNA, the CDR3 is TGTGCCAGCAGCTCCCGGCTGAAGACTAGCGGTATATCAGATACGCAGTATTTT. The V call is TRBV7-2, the J call TRBJ2-3; 9 bases align to TRBD2. V was pared by 4 bases and J by 4 bases, with 15 bases of the junction left unmatched. This CDR3 comprises 18 residues. In germline, CDR1 is SGHTA, CDR2 FQGNSA.

The chain has TRBV7-9 and TRBJ2-1, with D possibly TRBD1 on 6 matching bases. Germline CDR1 and CDR2: SEHNR and FQNEAQ (reference sequence). The CDR3 extends over 15 amino acids. V lost 5 bases, J lost 7 bases, and 18 bases lay in between. This chain's CDR3 is CASSPRTVDGNEQFF. The CDR3 DNA sequence: TGTGCCAGCAGCCCTCGGACAGTCGATGGGAATGAGCAGTTCTTC.

The rearrangement uses TRBV7-9 and TRBJ2-1; D call uncertain. Germline CDR1 SEHNR, CDR2 FQNEAQ (reference sequence). Deletions cut 1 base from V and 4 bases from J, with 11 bases between. There are 15 residues in the CDR3. Here the CDR3 DNA reads TGTGCCAGCAGCTTAGTCCAAGGCGAATACAATGAGCAGTTCTTC. Amino acid sequence: CASSLVQGEYNEQFF.

The chain couples TRBV6-5 to TRBJ2-7; D unresolved. The CDR3 consists of 13 residues. With 7 bases removed from V and 4 bases from J, the gap between germline ends came to 14 bases. CDR1 MNHEY and CDR2 SVGAGI come from the germline V gene. The CDR3 nucleotides read TGTGCCAGCACCAAGTCAGGTTTTTACGAGCAGTACTTC. Encoded protein: CASTKSGFYEQYF.

This clone came up once. The chain has TRBV19 and TRBJ2-3; 8 bases fit TRBD2. V lost 3 bases to trimming and J lost 3 bases; unmatched junction nucleotides: 14. The CDR3 sequence is 18 residues long. The germline gives CDR1 LNHDA, CDR2 SQIVND (reference sequence). DNA of the CDR3: TGTGCCAGTAGTATTTTGGCGAAAACGGGAGGGGTGACAGATACGCAGTATTTT. Translated: CASSILAKTGGVTDTQYF. The whole variable domain, remainder taken from reference TRBV19 and TRBJ2-3, is DGGITQSPKYLFRKEGQNVTLSCEQNLNHDAMYWYRQDPGQGLRLIYYSQIVNDFQKGDIAEGYSVSREKKESFPLTVTSAQKNPTAFYLCASSILAKTGGVTDTQYFGPGTRLTVL.

This chain connects TRBV19 to TRBJ2-1; TRBD1 or TRBD2 may be the D gene (5 bases each). The CDR3 loop spans 15 amino acids. The germline gives CDR1 LNHDA, CDR2 SQIVND (reference sequence). The ends were cut back, 6 bases at V and 1 base at J, with 13 bases in the middle. CDR3 region: CASRFGKGSYNEQFF. CDR3 nucleotide sequence: TGTGCCAGTAGATTCGGGAAGGGGTCCTACAATGAGCAGTTCTTC.

The rearrangement uses TRBV19 and TRBJ1-3; the match to TRBD1 covers 8 bases. The CDR3 is 16 residues long. Germline CDR1 and CDR2: LNHDA and SQIVND (reference sequence). After removal of 8 bases from V and 2 bases from J, the junction contained 11 bases not matched to a gene. The CDR3, as DNA: TGTGCCAGTGAACCTTCGCTACAGGGGGCTGGAAACACCATATATTTT. Residues: CASEPSLQGAGNTIYF.

This chain connects TRBV30 to TRBJ1-1; no clear D gene. Germline CDR1 and CDR2: GTSNPN and SVGIG (reference sequence). The CDR3 sequence is 15 residues long. Trimming took off 0 bases at V and 4 bases at J, with 15 bases between the two ends. The chain's CDR3 is CAWSVTWVLGTEAFF. The CDR3, as DNA: TGTGCCTGGAGTGTTACTTGGGTCCTGGGCACTGAAGCTTTCTTT.

The rearrangement joins TRBV5-4 to TRBJ2-7; the D is unclear. V was cut by 0 bases and J by 0 bases, with 7 bases left in between. The CDR3 length is 14 residues. Germline CDR1 SGHNT, CDR2 YYREEE (reference sequence). Here the CDR3 reads CASSLAMSSYEQYF. In DNA, the CDR3 is TGTGCCAGCAGCTTGGCCATGAGCTCCTACGAGCAGTACTTC.

V usage is TRBV28 and J usage is TRBJ2-7, with 12 bases that match TRBD2. The germline V gene has CDR1 MDHEN and CDR2 SYDVKM. Trimming removed 10 bases from V and 4 bases from J; junction bases left unmatched: 8. The CDR3 has 14 residues. CDR3: CATWTSGKQYEQYF. The CDR3 DNA is TGTGCCACCTGGACTAGCGGGAAGCAATACGAGCAGTACTTC.

The DNA of the CDR3 is TGTGCCAGCAGCTTGACATCTGGACTCAGAAGATACAATGAGCAGTTCTTC. This codes for CASSLTSGLRRYNEQFF. The chain uses TRBV5-6 and TRBJ2-1, with D perhaps TRBD2 (5 bases). Germline CDR1 SGHDT, CDR2 YYEEEE. V was cut by 1 base and J by 4 bases, with 18 bases left in between. The CDR3 length is 17 residues.

To note about this clone: Germline is not matched at one junction end, which may reflect a read error. The CDR3 DNA follows: TGTGCCAGCGGCCACACGGCCCTCAGCTCACCCCTCCACTTT. It translates to CASGHTALSSPLHF. V and J are TRBV3-1 (or the pseudogene TRBV3-2) and TRBJ1-6; D ambiguous. The CDR3 has 14 residues. Per the germline V gene, CDR1 is LGHDT and CDR2 is YNNKEL (reference sequence).

CDR3 region: CASSPTPGNTIYF. The CDR3 DNA follows: TGTGCCAGCAGCCCGACACCGGGAAACACCATATATTTT. The V gene is TRBV12-3 or TRBV12-4, the J gene TRBJ1-3; D call uncertain. The length of the CDR3 is 13 residues. The V gene lost 6 bases and the J gene lost 4 bases, with 10 bases spanning the gap.

This clone showed up just once. The chain employs TRBV7-2 and TRBJ1-1; TRBD1 matches 7 bases. This CDR3 region has 14 residues. Looked up from germline, CDR1 is SGHTA and CDR2 is FQGNSA. V lost 4 bases to trimming and J lost 4 bases; unmatched junction nucleotides: 6. The CDR3 nucleotides are TGTGCCAGCAGCTCGCAGGGGGGTGGCACTGAAGCTTTCTTT. Its protein is CASSSQGGGTEAFF.

The gene calls are TRBV4-3 and TRBJ2-1; 9 bases are shared with TRBD2. The ends lost 0 bases at V and 7 bases at J; junction bases unmatched: 13. Germline CDR1 LGHNA, CDR2 YSLEER. The CDR3 spans 18 residues. CDR3 region: CASSQEVGLAGNRNEQFF. DNA for the CDR3: TGCGCCAGCAGCCAAGAAGTGGGGCTAGCGGGAAACAGGAATGAGCAGTTCTTC.

The chain carries TRBV3-1 (or the pseudogene TRBV3-2) and TRBJ2-7; 7 bases map to TRBD1. Germline lookup yields CDR1 LGHDT and CDR2 YNNKEL (reference sequence). V trimming: 4 bases; J trimming: 2 bases; junction bases outside the gene matches: 8. There are 15 residues in the CDR3. The CDR3 reads CASSLRQGQTYEQYF. The CDR3, as DNA: TGTGCCAGCAGCCTCCGACAGGGTCAAACCTACGAGCAGTACTTC.

This chain uses TRBV5-4 with TRBJ1-2, with D possibly being TRBD1 (5 bases). The CDR3 has 14 amino acids. CDR1 is SGHNT and CDR2 is YYREEE in the germline V gene (reference sequence). The V gene lost 4 bases and the J gene lost 6 bases, with 16 bases spanning the gap. CDR3 amino acids: CASSIRTKYDGYTF. Written as DNA, the CDR3 is TGTGCCAGCAGCATTAGGACAAAATATGATGGCTACACCTTC.

The chain recombines TRBV5-6 with TRBJ2-3, with a possible D match to TRBD1 (6 bases). CDR1 SGHDT and CDR2 YYEEEE come from the germline V gene. Between the trimmed V and J ends, which lost 4 bases and 3 bases, there was a span of 12 bases. CDR3 length: 14 amino acids. The DNA of the CDR3 is TGTGCCAGCAGCCCAGTTGACAGGACAGATACGCAGTATTTT. Amino acids: CASSPVDRTDTQYF. The entire variable domain, with the rest obtained from reference TRBV5-6 and TRBJ2-3, is as follows: DAGVTQSPTHLIKTRGQQVTLRCSPKSGHDTVSWYQQALGQGPQFIFQYYEEEERQRGNFPDRFSGHQFPNYSSELNVNALLLGDSALYLCASSPVDRTDTQYFGPGTRLTVL.

V gene TRBV30 combines with J gene TRBJ1-2; weak D call: TRBD1 (5 bases). Germline V gene lookup returns CDR1 GTSNPN and CDR2 SVGIG (reference sequence). The CDR3 sequence is 12 residues long. The V end lost 4 bases, the J end lost 8 bases, and 14 bases lay between the germline ends. CDR3 DNA sequence: TGTGCCTGGAAGGGTAAAGGGGAAGGCTACACCTTC. Translation gives CAWKGKGEGYTF.

The V gene is TRBV11-2, the J gene TRBJ1-2; D might be TRBD1 (6 bases). V was clipped by 4 bases and J by 3 bases, with 12 bases between them. This CDR3 comprises 14 residues. Germline CDR1 SGHAT, CDR2 FQNNGV. This chain's CDR3 is CASSSRQVDYGYTF. The CDR3 nucleotides are TGTGCCAGCAGCTCAAGACAGGTGGACTATGGCTACACCTTC. Full variable domain (outside the CDR3, taken from reference TRBV11-2 and TRBJ1-2): EAGVAQSPRYKIIEKRQSVAFWCNPISGHATLYWYQQILGQGPKLLIQFQNNGVVDDSQLPKDRFSAERLKGVDSTLKIQPAKLEDSAVYLCASSSRQVDYGYTFGSGTRLTVV.

This rearrangement joins TRBV24-1 to TRBJ2-7; perhaps TRBD2 as D (6 bases). Trimming removed 5 bases from V and 7 bases from J, with 14 bases in between. The CDR3 consists of 13 residues. Per the germline V gene, CDR1 is KGHDR and CDR2 is SFDVKD. CDR3 coding DNA: TGTGCCACCAGTGGTTGGGACTCCATAGAGCAGTACTTC. Translating it yields CATSGWDSIEQYF.

The rearrangement joins TRBV19 to TRBJ2-7; D is unresolved. CDR1 and CDR2 from the germline V gene are LNHDA and SQIVND (reference sequence). V lost 4 bases and J 3 bases, leaving 10 bases between the germline ends. The CDR3 covers 13 residues. CDR3 coding DNA: TGTGCCAGTAGTACCCAACGAGGCTACGAGCAGTACTTC. This encodes CASSTQRGYEQYF.

The chain recombines TRBV28 with TRBJ2-1; TRBD2 aligns across 13 bases. Per the germline V gene, CDR1 is MDHEN and CDR2 is SYDVKM. J gave up 7 bases and V 3 bases, and 3 bases lay outside the gene matches. The length of the CDR3 is 15 residues. This CDR3 reads CASSFRLAGGNEQFF. CDR3 nucleotides: TGTGCCAGCAGTTTTAGACTAGCGGGAGGTAATGAGCAGTTCTTC.

CDR3 coding DNA: TGTGCCAGCAGCCAAACCCGACAGGGTCTTGGGCAGTACTTC. Translated, it gives CASSQTRQGLGQYF. The J gene is TRBJ2-7, the V gene TRBV3-1 (or the pseudogene TRBV3-2), with 7 bases lining up with TRBD1. V was clipped by 2 bases and J by 9 bases; unmatched bases: 10. The CDR3 sequence is 14 residues long. Germline CDR1 LGHDT, CDR2 YNNKEL (reference sequence).

The V call is TRBV18, the J call TRBJ2-1; the D is unclear. Between the trimmed V and J ends, which lost 3 bases and 8 bases, there was a span of 14 bases. Per germline, CDR1 KGHSH and CDR2 LQKENI. The CDR3 sequence is 14 residues long. CDR3 loop: CASSPPRVAHEQFF. In DNA form, the CDR3 reads TGTGCCAGCTCACCGCCCCGAGTAGCACATGAGCAGTTCTTC.

The chain employs TRBV12-3 or TRBV12-4 and TRBJ1-2; 8 bases match TRBD1. V lost 6 bases, J lost 7 bases, and 7 bases stayed unmatched. The CDR3 runs 13 residues. The CDR3 sequence: CASSLGTGGGYTF. The DNA of the CDR3 is TGTGCCAGCAGCCTAGGGACAGGTGGTGGCTACACCTTC.

This sequence joins TRBV28 and TRBJ1-6; TRBD1 might be the D (6 bases). Germline CDR1 and CDR2: MDHEN and SYDVKM. The CDR3 length is 18 residues. The V end lost 1 base, the J end lost 6 bases, and 19 bases lay between the germline ends. The CDR3 sequence: CASSLYTLDRFFNSPLHF. CDR3 DNA: TGTGCCAGCAGTTTATACACACTAGACAGGTTCTTTAATTCACCCCTCCACTTT.